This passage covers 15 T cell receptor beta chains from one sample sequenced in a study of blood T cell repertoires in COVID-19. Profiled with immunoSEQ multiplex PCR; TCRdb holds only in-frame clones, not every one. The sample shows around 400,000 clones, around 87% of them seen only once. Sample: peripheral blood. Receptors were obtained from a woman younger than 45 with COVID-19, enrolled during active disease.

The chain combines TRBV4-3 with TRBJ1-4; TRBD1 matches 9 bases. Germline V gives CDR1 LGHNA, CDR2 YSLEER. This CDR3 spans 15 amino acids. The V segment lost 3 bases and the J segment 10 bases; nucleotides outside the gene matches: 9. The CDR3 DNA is TGCGCCAGCAGCCACCAGGGACAGGGAGATGGAAAACTGTTTTTT. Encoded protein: CASSHQGQGDGKLFF.

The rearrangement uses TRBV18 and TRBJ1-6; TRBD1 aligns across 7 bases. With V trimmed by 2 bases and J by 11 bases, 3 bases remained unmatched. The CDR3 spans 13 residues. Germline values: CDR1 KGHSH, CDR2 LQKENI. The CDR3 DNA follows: TGTGCCAGCTCACCAGACAGGGTTCCACCCCTCCACTTT. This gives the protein CASSPDRVPPLHF.

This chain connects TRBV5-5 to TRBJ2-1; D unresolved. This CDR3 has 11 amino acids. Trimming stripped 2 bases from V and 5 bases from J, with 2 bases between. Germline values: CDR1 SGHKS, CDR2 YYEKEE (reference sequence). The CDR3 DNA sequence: TGTGCCAGCAGCTTCAACAATGAGCAGTTCTTC. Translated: CASSFNNEQFF.

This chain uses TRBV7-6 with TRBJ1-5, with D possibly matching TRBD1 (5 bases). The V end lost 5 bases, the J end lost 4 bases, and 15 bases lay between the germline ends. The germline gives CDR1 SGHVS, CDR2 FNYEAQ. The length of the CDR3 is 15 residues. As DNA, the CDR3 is TGTGCCAGCAGCGCCACAGGAAACAGGAATCAGCCCCAGCATTTT. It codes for CASSATGNRNQPQHF.

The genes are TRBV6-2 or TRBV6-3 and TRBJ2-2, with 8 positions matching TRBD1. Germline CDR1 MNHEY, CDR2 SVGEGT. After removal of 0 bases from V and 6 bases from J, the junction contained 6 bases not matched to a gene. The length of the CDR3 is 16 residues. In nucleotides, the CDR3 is TGTGCCAGCAGTTACTCAGGACAGGGTCGGGCCGGGGAGCTGTTTTTT. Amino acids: CASSYSGQGRAGELFF.

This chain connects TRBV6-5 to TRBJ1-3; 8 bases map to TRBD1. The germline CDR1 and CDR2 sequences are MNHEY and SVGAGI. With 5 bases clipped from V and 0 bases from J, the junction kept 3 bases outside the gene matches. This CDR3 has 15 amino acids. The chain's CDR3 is CASSRQGPSGNTIYF. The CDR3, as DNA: TGTGCCAGCAGTCGACAGGGGCCCTCTGGAAACACCATATATTTT.

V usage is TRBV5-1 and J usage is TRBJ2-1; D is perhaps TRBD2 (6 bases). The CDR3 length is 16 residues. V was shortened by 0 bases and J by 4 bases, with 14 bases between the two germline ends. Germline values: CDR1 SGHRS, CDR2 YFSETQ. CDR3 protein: CASSLGFGTPYNEQFF. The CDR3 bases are TGCGCCAGCAGCTTGGGGTTTGGGACTCCTTACAATGAGCAGTTCTTC.

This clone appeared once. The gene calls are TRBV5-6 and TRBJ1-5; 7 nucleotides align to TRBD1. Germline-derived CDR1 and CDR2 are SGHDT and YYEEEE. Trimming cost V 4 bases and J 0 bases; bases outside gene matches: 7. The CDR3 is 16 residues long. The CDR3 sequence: CASSPDRRYSNQPQHF. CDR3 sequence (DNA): TGTGCCAGCAGCCCGGACAGGAGATATAGCAATCAGCCCCAGCATTTT.

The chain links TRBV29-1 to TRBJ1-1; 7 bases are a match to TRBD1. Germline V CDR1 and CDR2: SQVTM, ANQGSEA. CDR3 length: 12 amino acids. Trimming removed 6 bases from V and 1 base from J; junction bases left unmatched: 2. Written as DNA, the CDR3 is TGCAGCGTCAACAGGGGGAACACTGAAGCTTTCTTT. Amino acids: CSVNRGNTEAFF.

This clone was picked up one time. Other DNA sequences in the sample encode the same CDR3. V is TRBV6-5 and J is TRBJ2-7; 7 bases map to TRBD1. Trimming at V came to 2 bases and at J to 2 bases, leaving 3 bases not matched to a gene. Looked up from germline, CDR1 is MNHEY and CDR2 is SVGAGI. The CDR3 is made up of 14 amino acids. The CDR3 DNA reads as TGTGCCAGCAGTTACGGGCAGGGGGCCTACGAGCAGTACTTC. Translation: CASSYGQGAYEQYF.

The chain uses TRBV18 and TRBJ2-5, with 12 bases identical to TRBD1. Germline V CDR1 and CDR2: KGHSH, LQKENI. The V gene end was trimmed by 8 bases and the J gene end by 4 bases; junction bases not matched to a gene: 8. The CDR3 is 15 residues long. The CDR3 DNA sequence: TGTGCCAGCGCCCGGGACAGGGGGCTTGGAGAGACCCAGTACTTC. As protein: CASARDRGLGETQYF.

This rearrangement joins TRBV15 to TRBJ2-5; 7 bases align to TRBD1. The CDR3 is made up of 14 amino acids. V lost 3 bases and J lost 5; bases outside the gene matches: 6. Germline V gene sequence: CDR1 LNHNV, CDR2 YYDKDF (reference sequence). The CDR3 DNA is TGTGCCACCAGCAGCTGGACAGGCGTGGAGACCCAGTACTTC. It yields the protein CATSSWTGVETQYF.

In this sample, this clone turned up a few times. The CDR3 spells CASSLILANRPDTQYF. The CDR3 coding sequence is TGTGCCAGCAGTTTGATACTAGCAAATAGGCCAGATACGCAGTATTTT. This rearrangement joins TRBV28 to TRBJ2-3, with D perhaps matching TRBD2 (6 bases). V dropped 3 bases and J dropped 4 bases, with 17 bases sitting between them. CDR1 is MDHEN, CDR2 SYDVKM, per germline. There are 16 residues in the CDR3.

CDR3 coding DNA: TGTGCCTGGAGTGTACAGGAGACAGGGACGGAAAAACTGTTTTTT. Translated, it gives CAWSVQETGTEKLFF. The J gene is TRBJ1-4, the V gene TRBV30; 7 nucleotides line up with TRBD1. Germline V gives CDR1 GTSNPN, CDR2 SVGIG (reference sequence). This CDR3 comprises 15 residues. Trimming cost V 0 bases and J 8 bases; bases outside gene matches: 9. Drawing the rest from reference TRBV30 and TRBJ1-4, the complete variable domain is SQTIHQWPATLVQPVGSPLSLECTVEGTSNPNLYWYRQAAGRGLQLLFYSVGIGQISSEVPQNLSASRPQDRQFILSSKKLLLSDSGFYLCAWSVQETGTEKLFFGSGTQLSVL.

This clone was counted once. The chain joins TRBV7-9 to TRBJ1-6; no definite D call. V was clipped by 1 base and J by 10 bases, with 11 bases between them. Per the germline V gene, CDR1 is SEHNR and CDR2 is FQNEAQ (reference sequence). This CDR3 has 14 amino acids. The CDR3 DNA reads TGTGCCAGCAGCTTAGGTCACCAGGTCTCACCCCTCCACTTT. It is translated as CASSLGHQVSPLHF.